This T cell receptor beta chain was captured by sequencing in a study of T cell changes during pregnancy in multiple sclerosis. Per the germline V gene, CDR1 is MNHEY and CDR2 is SMNVEV (reference sequence). The length of the CDR3 is 18 residues. With 3 bases clipped from V and 6 bases from J, the junction kept 16 bases outside the gene matches. This clone occurred once. Clones were sequenced by immunoSEQ multiplex PCR, and TCRdb holds only the in-frame ones, with some missing. The sample records approximately 97,000 clones, about nine tenths being singletons. This specimen consisted of peripheral blood, obtained in the second trimester of pregnancy. The source is a female donor in good health, enrolled as a control in a pregnancy study. The rearrangement uses TRBV27 and TRBJ2-2; 7 nucleotides match TRBD1. The CDR3, as DNA: TGTGCCAGCAGTTTTGGGGGACAGTGGCCCGTGTTATCCGGGGAGCTGTTTTTT. Translating gives CASSFGGQWPVLSGELFF.